This T cell receptor (beta chain) is from a study of T cell responses to AZD1222 COVID-19 vaccine. In regard to this clone: Its antigen is unidentified.

The V gene lost 0 bases and the J gene lost 6 bases, with 9 bases spanning the gap. The CDR3 runs 13 residues. CDR1 SGHRS and CDR2 YFSETQ come from the germline V gene. The study's findings and limits: Baseline serostatus was positive in only six or seven AZD1222 recipients. Spike-wide coverage was observed for vaccine-associated CD4 TCRs, with dominant responses at 160-218 and 743-854.

Clones were sequenced by immunoSEQ multiplex PCR, and TCRdb holds only the in-frame ones, with some missing. This repertoire shows over 110,000 clones, about 92% found once; its top ten account for 5.1%. The sequence derives from an adult in good health. The rearrangement links TRBV5-1 to TRBJ1-2; D remains ambiguous. The starting material was peripheral blood, obtained on day 0 of AZD1222 vaccination. CDR3 sequence reads: CASSLAQFDGYTF. In nucleotides, the CDR3 is TGCGCCAGCAGCTTGGCACAGTTTGATGGCTACACCTTC.